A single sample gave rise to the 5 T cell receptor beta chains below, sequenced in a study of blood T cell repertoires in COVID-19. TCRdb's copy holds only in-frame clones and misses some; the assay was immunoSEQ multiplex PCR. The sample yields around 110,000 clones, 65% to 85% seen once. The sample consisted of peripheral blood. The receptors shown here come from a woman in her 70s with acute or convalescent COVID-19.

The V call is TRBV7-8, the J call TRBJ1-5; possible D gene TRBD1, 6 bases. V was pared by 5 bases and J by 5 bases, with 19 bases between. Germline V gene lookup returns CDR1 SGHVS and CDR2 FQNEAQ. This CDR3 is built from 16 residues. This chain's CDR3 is CASSHLQGSRDQPQHF. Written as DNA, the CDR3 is TGTGCCAGCAGCCACCTACAGGGAAGTAGGGATCAGCCCCAGCATTTT.

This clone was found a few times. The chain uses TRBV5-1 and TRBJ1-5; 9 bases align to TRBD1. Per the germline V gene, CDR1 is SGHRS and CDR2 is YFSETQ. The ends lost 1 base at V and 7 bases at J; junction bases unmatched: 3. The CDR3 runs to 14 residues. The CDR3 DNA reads TGCGCCAGCAGCTTGACAGGGGGCCGCCAGCCCCAGCATTTT. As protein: CASSLTGGRQPQHF. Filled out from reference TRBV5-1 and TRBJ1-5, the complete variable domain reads KAGVTQTPRYLIKTRGQQVTLSCSPISGHRSVSWYQQTPGQGLQFLFEYFSETQRNKGNFPGRFSGRQFSNSRSEMNVSTLELGDSALYLCASSLTGGRQPQHFGDGTRLSIL.

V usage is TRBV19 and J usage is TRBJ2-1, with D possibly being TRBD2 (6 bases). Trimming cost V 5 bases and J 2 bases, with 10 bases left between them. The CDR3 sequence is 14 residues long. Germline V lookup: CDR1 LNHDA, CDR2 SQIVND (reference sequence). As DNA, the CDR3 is TGTGCCAGTAGTGTTGGAGGGGCCTACAATGAGCAGTTCTTC. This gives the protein CASSVGGAYNEQFF.

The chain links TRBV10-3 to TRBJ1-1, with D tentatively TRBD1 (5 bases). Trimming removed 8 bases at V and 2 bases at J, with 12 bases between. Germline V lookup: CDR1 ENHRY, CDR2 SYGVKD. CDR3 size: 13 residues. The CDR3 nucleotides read TGTGCCATCCTATCTCAGGGCAACACTGAAGCTTTCTTT. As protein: CAILSQGNTEAFF.

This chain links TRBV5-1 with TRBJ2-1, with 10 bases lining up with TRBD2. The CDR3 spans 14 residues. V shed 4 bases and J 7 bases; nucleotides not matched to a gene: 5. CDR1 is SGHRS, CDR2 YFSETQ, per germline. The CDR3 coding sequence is TGCGCCAGCAGCCATTTGACTAGCGGGAATGAGCAGTTCTTC. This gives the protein CASSHLTSGNEQFF.